One sample yielded the 8 T cell receptor beta chains listed below, sequenced in a study of T cells in Graves' hyperthyroidism and ophthalmopathy. TCR beta CDR3 regions were amplified from RNA transcripts. The TCR CDR3 first-round RT-PCR relied on the HTBI primer set. TCRdb re-called the multiplex PCR reads with MiXCR, one entry per CDR3 protein. The sample contains approximately 400,000 distinct CDR3 sequences, over 12% of which appear only once. The sample comprised blood. These receptors all stem from a man aged 45-60 years with Graves' ophthalmopathy.

The CDR3 spells CASSWRGQDDNEKLFF. The CDR3 coding sequence is TGCGCCAGCAGCTGGAGGGGACAGGACGATAATGAAAAACTGTTTTTT. The gene calls are TRBV5-1 and TRBJ1-4; 8 bases fit TRBD1. The ends lost 3 bases at V and 4 bases at J; junction bases unmatched: 8. This CDR3 has 16 amino acids. The germline CDR1 and CDR2 sequences are SGHRS and YFSETQ.

The table lists this clonotype with many counts. This chain's CDR3 is CSARPGLAGVFDEQFF. CDR3 bases: TGCAGTGCACGACCGGGACTAGCGGGAGTATTCGATGAGCAGTTCTTC. The chain couples TRBV20-1 to TRBJ2-1; 14 bases match TRBD2. CDR1 and CDR2 from the germline V gene are DFQATT and SNEGSKA (reference sequence). V lost 6 bases and J lost 8; bases outside the gene matches: 12. CDR3 length equals 16 residues.

This rearrangement joins TRBV30 to TRBJ1-1; D may be TRBD1 (5 bases). V was trimmed by 5 bases and J by 1 base, leaving 14 bases between them. The CDR3 has 14 amino acids. Germline values: CDR1 GTSNPN, CDR2 SVGIG (reference sequence). The CDR3 loop reads CAWEPGHGNTEAFF. CDR3 in DNA: TGTGCCTGGGAACCAGGACACGGGAACACTGAAGCTTTCTTT.

This clonotype occurred many times. This rearrangement joins TRBV19 to TRBJ2-7; the match to TRBD2 covers 7 bases. Germline-derived CDR1 and CDR2 are LNHDA and SQIVND (reference sequence). V lost 5 bases to trimming and J lost 1 base; unmatched junction nucleotides: 8. The CDR3 has 15 residues. In DNA form, the CDR3 reads TGTGCCAGTAGTCCTGGTCTAGCGGAATCCTACGAGCAGTACTTC. Protein product: CASSPGLAESYEQYF.

This clonotype was counted between two and nine times. The V gene is TRBV5-1, the J gene TRBJ2-1; 8 nucleotides agree with TRBD2. This CDR3 region has 14 residues. J was trimmed by 10 bases and V by 7 bases; bases with no gene match: 13. Germline lookup yields CDR1 SGHRS and CDR2 YFSETQ. The chain's CDR3 is CASGGSGGSIEQFF. In nucleotides, the CDR3 is TGCGCCAGCGGGGGAAGCGGGGGATCTATCGAGCAGTTCTTC.

This clonotype was seen a handful of times. This sequence joins TRBV20-1 and TRBJ2-6; D uncertain. CDR1 DFQATT and CDR2 SNEGSKA come from the germline V gene (reference sequence). V dropped 0 bases and J dropped 0 bases, with 15 bases sitting between them. The CDR3 is 18 residues long. The CDR3 DNA reads TGCAGTGCTAGAGATGATCAACAGCCCCACTCTGGGGCCAACGTCCTGACTTTC. It codes for CSARDDQQPHSGANVLTF.

This clonotype appeared many times. DNA for the CDR3: TGTGCCAGCAGGCGACAAACTAGCGGAAGCACCGGGGAGCTGTTTTTT. It codes for CASRRQTSGSTGELFF. This sequence joins TRBV3-1 and TRBJ2-2; 8 nucleotides agree with TRBD2. V lost 6 bases and J lost 4; bases outside the gene matches: 10. CDR1 and CDR2 from the germline V gene are LGHDT and YNNKEL (reference sequence). The CDR3 consists of 16 residues.

This clonotype was counted at least ten times. This rearrangement joins TRBV19 to TRBJ2-1; 10 bases are shared with TRBD2. Germline CDR1 is LNHDA and CDR2 is SQIVND (reference sequence). This CDR3 has 15 amino acids. The ends lost 9 bases at V and 9 bases at J; junction bases unmatched: 14. The CDR3 reads CASRTGASGSTEQFF. The DNA for the CDR3 is TGTGCCAGCAGGACCGGAGCTAGCGGGAGCACTGAGCAGTTCTTC.